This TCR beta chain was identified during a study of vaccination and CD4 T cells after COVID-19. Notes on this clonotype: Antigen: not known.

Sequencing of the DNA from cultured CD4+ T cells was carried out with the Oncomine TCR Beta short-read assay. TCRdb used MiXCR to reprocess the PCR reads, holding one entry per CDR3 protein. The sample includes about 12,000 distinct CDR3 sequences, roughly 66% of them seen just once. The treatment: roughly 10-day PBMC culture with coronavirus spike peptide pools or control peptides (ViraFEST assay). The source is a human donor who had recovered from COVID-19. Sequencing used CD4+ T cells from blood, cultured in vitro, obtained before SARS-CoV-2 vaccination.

CDR3 sequence: CASSSLAPDTQYF. The CDR3 DNA reads as TGTGCCAGCAGCTCACTAGCCCCAGATACGCAGTATTTT. V and J are TRBV7-3 and TRBJ2-3, with a weak D call TRBD2 (6 bases). This CDR3 has 13 residues. Per germline, CDR1 SGHTA and CDR2 FQGTGA. The ends were cut back, 4 bases at V and 4 bases at J, with 9 bases in the middle.